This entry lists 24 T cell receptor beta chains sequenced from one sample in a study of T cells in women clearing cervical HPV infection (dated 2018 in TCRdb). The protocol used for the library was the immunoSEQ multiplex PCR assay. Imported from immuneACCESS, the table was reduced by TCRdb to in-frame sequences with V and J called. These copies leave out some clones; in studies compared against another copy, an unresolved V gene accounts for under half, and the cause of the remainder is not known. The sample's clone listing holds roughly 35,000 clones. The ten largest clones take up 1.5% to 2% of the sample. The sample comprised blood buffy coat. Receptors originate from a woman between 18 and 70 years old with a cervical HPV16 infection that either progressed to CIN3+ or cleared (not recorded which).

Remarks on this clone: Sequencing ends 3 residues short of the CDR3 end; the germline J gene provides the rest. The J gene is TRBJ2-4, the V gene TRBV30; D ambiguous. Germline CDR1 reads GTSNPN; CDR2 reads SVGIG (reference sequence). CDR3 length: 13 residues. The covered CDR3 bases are TGTGCCTGGAGTCCAACCGGGTACACTGGT. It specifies CAWSPTGYTG. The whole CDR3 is CAWSPTGYTGQYF. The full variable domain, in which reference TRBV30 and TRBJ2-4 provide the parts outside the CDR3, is SQTIHQWPATLVQPVGSPLSLECTVEGTSNPNLYWYRQAAGRGLQLLFYSVGIGQISSEVPQNLSASRPQDRQFILSSKKLLLSDSGFYLCAWSPTGYTGQYFGAGTRLSVL.

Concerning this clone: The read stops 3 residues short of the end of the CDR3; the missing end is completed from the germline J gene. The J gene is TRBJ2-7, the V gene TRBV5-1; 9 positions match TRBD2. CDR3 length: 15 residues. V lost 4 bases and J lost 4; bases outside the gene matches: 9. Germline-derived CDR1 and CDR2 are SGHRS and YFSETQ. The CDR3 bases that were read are TGCGCCAGCAGCCCGGGCGGGGGGGCTGCATACGAG. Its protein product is CASSPGGGAAYE. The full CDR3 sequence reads CASSPGGGAAYEQYF.

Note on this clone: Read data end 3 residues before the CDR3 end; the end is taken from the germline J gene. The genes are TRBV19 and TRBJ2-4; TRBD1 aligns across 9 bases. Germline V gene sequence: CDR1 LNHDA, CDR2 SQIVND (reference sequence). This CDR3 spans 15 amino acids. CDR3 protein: CASSGTGTLNYGQYF. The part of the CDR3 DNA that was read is TGTGCCAGTAGCGGGACAGGGACCCTTAACTATGGT.

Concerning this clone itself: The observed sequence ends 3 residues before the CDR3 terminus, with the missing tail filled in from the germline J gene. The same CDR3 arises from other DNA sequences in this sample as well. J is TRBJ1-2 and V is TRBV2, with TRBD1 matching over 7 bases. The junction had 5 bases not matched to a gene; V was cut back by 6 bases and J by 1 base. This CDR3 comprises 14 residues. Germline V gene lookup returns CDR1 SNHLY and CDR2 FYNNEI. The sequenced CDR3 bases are TGTGCCAGCAGCGGGGACAGTGGTAACTATGGC. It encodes CASSGDSGNYG. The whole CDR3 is CASSGDSGNYGYTF.

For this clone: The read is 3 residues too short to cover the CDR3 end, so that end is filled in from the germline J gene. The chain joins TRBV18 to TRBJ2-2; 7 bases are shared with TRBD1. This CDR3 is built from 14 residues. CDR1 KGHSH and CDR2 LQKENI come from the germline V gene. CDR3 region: CASSPGTDNSPLFF. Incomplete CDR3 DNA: TGTGCCAGCTCACCCGGGACAGATAATTCACCG.

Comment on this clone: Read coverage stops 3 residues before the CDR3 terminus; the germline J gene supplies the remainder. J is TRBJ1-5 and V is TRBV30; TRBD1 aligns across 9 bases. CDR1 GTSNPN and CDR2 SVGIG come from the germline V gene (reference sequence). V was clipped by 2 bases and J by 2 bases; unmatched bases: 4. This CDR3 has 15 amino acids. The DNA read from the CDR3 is TGTGCCTGGAGTAGGGGACAGGGAGGCAATCAGCCC. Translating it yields CAWSRGQGGNQP. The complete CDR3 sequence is CAWSRGQGGNQPQHF.

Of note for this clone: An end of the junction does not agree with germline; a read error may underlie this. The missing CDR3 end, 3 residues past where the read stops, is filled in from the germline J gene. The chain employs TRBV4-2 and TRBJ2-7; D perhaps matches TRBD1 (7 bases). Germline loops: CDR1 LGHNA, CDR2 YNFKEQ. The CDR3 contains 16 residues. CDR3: CASSQEEGANSYEQYF. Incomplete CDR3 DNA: TGCGCCAGCAGCCAAGAGGAGGGGGCAAACTCCTACGAG.

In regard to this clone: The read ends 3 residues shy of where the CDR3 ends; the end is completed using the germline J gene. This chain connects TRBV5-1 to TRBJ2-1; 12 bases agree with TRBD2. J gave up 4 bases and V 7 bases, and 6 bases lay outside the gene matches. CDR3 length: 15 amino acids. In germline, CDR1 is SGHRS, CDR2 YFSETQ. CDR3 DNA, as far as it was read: TGCGCCAGCTGTACTAGCGGGGGGTTGTACAATGAG. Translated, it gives CASCTSGGLYNE. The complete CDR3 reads CASCTSGGLYNEQFF.

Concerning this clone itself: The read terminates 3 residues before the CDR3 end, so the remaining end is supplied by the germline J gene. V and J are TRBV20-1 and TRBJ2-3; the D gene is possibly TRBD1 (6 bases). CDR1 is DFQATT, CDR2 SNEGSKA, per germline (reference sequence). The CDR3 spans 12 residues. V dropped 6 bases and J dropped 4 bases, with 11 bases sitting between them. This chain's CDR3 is CSAQGNADTQYF. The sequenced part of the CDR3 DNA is TGCAGTGCGCAGGGGAATGCAGATACG.

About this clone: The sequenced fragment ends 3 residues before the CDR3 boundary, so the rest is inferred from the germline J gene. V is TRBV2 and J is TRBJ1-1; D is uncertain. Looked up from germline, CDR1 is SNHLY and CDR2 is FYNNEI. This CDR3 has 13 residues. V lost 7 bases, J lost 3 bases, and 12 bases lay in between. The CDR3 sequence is CASTSFRDTEAFF. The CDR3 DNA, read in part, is TGTGCCAGCACCTCTTTTCGGGACACTGAA.

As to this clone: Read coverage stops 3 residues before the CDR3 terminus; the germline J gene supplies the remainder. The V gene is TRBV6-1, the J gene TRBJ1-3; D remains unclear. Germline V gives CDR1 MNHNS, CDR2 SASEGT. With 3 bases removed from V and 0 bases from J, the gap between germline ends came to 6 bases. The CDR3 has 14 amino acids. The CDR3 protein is CASSEASSGNTIYF. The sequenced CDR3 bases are TGTGCCAGCAGTGAGGCCAGCTCTGGAAACACC.

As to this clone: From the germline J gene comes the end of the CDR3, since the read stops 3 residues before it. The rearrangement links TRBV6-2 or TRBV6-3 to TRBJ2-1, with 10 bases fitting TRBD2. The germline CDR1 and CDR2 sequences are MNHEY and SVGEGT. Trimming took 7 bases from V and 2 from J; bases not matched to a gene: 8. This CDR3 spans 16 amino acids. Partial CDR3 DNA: TGTGCCAGCAAAAGCGGGGGGGCTTCAGCCTACAATGAG. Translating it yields CASKSGGASAYNE. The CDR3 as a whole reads CASKSGGASAYNEQFF.

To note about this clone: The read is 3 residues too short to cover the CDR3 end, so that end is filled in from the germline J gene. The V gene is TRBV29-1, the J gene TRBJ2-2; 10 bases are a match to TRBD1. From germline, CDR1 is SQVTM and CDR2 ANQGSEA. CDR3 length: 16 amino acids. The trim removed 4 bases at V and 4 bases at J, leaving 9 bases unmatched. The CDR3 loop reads CSVGRQGARGTGELFF. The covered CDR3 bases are TGCAGCGTTGGCCGACAGGGGGCGAGGGGCACCGGGGAG.

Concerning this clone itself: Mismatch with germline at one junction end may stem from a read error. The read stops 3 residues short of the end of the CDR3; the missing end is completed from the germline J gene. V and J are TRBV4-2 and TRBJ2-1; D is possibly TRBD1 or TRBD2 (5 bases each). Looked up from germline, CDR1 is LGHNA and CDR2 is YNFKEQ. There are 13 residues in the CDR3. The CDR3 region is CASSRGSGNEQFF. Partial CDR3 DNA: TGCGCCAGCAGCCGGGGCTCTGGGAATGAG.

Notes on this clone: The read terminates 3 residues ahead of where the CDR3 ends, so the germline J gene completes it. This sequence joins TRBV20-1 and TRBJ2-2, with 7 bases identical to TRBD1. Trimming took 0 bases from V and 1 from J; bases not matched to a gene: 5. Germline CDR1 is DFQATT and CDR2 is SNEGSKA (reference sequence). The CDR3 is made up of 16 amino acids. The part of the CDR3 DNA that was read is TGCAGTGCTAGAGAGGGACAGTTTCTGAACACCGGGGAG. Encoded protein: CSAREGQFLNTGE. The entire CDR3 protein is CSAREGQFLNTGELFF.

CDR3 DNA (partial): TGCGCCAGCAGCTTGAACCGGGAGGACAGCCGCCTTAGGGACACTGAA. It yields the protein CASSLNREDSRLRDTE. The CDR3 reads in full as CASSLNREDSRLRDTEAFF. The rearrangement links TRBV5-1 to TRBJ1-1, with D tentatively TRBD1 (6 bases). The read stops 3 residues short of the end of the CDR3; the missing end is completed from the germline J gene. Germline V gene lookup returns CDR1 SGHRS and CDR2 YFSETQ. This CDR3 has 19 amino acids. Trimming left V 1 base short and J 3 bases short, with 25 bases between.

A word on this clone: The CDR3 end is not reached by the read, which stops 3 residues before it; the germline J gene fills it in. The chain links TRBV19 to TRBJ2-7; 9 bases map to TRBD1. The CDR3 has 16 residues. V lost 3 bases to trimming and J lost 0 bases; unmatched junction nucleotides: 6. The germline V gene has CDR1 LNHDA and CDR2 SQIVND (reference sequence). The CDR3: CASSISGTGSSYEQYF. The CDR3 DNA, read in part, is TGTGCCAGTAGTATTTCCGGGACAGGGAGCTCCTACGAG.

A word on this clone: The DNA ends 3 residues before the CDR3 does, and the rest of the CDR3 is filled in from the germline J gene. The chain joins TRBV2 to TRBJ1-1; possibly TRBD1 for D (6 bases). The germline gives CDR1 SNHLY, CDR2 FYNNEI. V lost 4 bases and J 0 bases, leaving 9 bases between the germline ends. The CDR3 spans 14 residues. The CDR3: CASSAGQMNTEAFF. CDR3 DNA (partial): TGTGCCAGCAGTGCGGGACAAATGAACACTGAA.

The covered CDR3 bases are TGTGCCAGCAGTGAAGCGCCGGGGGGGGAAGAGACG. This translates into CASSEAPGGEET. The whole CDR3 reads CASSEAPGGEETQYF. The rearrangement joins TRBV6-1 to TRBJ2-3, with 8 bases matching TRBD2. The CDR3 end is not reached by the read, which stops 3 residues before it; the germline J gene fills it in. The CDR3 is 15 amino acids. Germline CDR1 MNHNS, CDR2 SASEGT.

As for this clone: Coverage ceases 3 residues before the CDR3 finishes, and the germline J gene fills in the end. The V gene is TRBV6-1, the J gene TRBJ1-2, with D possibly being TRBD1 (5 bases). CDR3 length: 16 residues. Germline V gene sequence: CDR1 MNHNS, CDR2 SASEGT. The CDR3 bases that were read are TGTGCCAGCAGTGAAGCCAGGGCGGTCAAGAACAATGAC. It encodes CASSEARAVKNND. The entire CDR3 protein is CASSEARAVKNNDYTF.

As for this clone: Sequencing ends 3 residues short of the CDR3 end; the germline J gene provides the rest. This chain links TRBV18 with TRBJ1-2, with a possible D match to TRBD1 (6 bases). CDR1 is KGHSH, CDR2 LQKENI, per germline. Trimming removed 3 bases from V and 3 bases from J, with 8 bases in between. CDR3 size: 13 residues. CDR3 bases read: TGTGCCAGCTCACCGACAGGAGACTATGGC. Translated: CASSPTGDYG. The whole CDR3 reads CASSPTGDYGYTF.

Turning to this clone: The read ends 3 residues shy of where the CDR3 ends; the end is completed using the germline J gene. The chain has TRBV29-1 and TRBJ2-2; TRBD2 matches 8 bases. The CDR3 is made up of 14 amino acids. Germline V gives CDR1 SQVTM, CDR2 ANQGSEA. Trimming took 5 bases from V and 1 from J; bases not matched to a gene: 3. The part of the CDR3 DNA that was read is TGCAGCGTTCCCCGGGGGGGGAACACCGGGGAG. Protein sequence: CSVPRGGNTGE. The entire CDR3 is CSVPRGGNTGELFF.

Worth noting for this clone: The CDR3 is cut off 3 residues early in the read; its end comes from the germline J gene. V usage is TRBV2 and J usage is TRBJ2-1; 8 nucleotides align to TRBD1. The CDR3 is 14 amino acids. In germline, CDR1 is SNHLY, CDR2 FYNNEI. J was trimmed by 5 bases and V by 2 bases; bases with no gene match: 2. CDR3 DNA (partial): TGTGCCAGCAGTGAATACAGGGGGGACAATGAG. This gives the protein CASSEYRGDNE. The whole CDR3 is CASSEYRGDNEQFF.

CDR3 sequence: CASSLAGQGIYEQYF. CDR3 bases read: TGCGCCAGCAGCTTGGCCGGACAGGGAATTTACGAG. This chain links TRBV5-1 with TRBJ2-7, with 8 bases fitting TRBD1. The read ends 3 residues shy of where the CDR3 ends; the end is completed using the germline J gene. Unmatched junction bases numbered 6, after V lost 0 bases and J lost 4 bases. The CDR3 contains 15 residues. Germline CDR1 and CDR2: SGHRS and YFSETQ. Based on the CDR3 plus reference TRBV5-1 and TRBJ2-7, the full variable domain is KAGVTQTPRYLIKTRGQQVTLSCSPISGHRSVSWYQQTPGQGLQFLFEYFSETQRNKGNFPGRFSGRQFSNSRSEMNVSTLELGDSALYLCASSLAGQGIYEQYFGPGTRLTVT.